This section outlines one TCR beta chain sequence together with its context. Its antigen is as yet unknown. The source of the sample is a study of PD-1 blockade in classical Hodgkin lymphoma. Repertoires were generated with immunoSEQ multiplex PCR, while TCRdb's copy carries only in-frame clones and drops some. The profile shows tens of thousands of clones, approximately 94% of them singletons. Described time point: newly diagnosed, previously untreated cHL patient sample. Untreated, newly diagnosed classical Hodgkin lymphoma PBMCs were comparators. Germline trimming cut 4 bases from V and 4 bases from J; bases unmatched to any gene: 9. The germline gives CDR1 MNHNS, CDR2 SASEGT. The CDR3 extends over 15 amino acids. The study, taken as a whole, reports: Why the repertoires differ is still unclear, perhaps disease activity or prior therapy. Compared with healthy donors, newly diagnosed patients reportedly showed lower baseline TCR diversity.

The chain carries TRBV6-1 and TRBJ1-1; 7 bases line up with TRBD1. The clonotype comes from a human donor with classical Hodgkin lymphoma. Sequencing input: peripheral blood mononuclear cells (PBMCs). In DNA, the CDR3 is TGTGCCAGCAGTGCCCGACAGGGAGGATTCACTGAAGCTTTCTTT. Protein: CASSARQGGFTEAFF.